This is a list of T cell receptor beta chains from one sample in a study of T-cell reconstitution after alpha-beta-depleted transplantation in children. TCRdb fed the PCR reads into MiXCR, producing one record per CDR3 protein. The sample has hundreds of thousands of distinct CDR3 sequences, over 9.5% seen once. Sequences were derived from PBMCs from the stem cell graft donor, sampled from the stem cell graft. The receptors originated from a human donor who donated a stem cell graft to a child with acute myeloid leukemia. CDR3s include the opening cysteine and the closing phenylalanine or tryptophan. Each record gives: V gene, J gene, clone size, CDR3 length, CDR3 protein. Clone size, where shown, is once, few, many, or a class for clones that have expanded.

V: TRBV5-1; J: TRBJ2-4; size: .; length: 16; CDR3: CASSSSGSGGKNIQYF
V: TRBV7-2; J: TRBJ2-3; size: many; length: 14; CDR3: CASSPLSVSNTQYF
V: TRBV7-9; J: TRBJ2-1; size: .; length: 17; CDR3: CASSPLSSGRKYNEQFF
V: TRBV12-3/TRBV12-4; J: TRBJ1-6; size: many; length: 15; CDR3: CASSLDSSYNSPLHF
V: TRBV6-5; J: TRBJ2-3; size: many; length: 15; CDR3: CASSDWSGRGDTQYF
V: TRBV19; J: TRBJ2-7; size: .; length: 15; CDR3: CASSIAAGGTYEQYF
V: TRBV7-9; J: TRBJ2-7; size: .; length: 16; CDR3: CASSSRETGGAHEQYF
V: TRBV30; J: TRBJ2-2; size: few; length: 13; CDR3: CAWTSGSTGELFF
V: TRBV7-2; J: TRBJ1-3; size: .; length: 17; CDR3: CASSPRTGVSSGNTIYF
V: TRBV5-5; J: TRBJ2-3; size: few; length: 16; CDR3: CASSLSSSGGREAQYF
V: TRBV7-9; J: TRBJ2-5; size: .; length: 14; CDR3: CASSFRVNQETQYF
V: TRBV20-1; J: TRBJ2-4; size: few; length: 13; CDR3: CSAENSGTDIQYF
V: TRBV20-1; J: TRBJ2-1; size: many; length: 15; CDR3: CSADPTSGSRDEQFF
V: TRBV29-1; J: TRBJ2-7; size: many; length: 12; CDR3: CSVRGQGYEQYF
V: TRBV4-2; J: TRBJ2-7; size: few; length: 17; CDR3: CASSQDTSGTGANGQYF
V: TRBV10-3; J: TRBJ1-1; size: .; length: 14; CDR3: CAISEPGAFTEAFF
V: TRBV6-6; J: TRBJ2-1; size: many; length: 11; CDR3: CASSYKSREFF
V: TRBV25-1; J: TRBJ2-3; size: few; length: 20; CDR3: CASSERFADVGGGAEDTQYF
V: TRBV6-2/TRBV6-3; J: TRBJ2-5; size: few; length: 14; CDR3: CASSYPRSGETQYF
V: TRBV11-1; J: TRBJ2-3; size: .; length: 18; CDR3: CASSLGTYRPNSTDTQYF
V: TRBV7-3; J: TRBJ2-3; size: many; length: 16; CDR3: CASSTTTGTAGGTQYF
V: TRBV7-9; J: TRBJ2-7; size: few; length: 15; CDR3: CASTGTSGTQGEQYF
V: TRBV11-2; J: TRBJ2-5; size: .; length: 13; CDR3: CASTRENQETQYF
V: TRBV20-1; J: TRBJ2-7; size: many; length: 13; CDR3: CSARDIRGYEQYF
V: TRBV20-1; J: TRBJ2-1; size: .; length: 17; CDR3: CSARVSGSSGPYNEQFF
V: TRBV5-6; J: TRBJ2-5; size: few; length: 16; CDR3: CASSLTQGAMRETQYF
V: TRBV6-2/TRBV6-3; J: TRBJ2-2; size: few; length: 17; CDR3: CASSYLGLAANTGELFF
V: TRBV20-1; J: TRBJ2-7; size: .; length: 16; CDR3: CSARDLQLATTYEQYF
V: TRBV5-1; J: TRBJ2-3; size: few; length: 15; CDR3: CASRKAGSLLDTQYF
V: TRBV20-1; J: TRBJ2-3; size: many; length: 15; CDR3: CSASHVPVSTDTQYF
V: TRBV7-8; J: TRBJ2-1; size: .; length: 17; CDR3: CASSLATGTGSYNEQFF
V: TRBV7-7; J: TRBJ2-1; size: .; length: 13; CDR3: CASSLVVWGEQFF
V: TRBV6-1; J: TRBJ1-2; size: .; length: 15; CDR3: CASSEAGQGFGGYTF
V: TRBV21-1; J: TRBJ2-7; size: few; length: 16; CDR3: CASSSDLSESSYEQYF
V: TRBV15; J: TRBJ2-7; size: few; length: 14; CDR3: CATSNDQGHSEQYF
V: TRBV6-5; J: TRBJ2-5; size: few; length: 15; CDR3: CASSFNRGDRETQYF
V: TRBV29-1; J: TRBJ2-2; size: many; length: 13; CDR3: CSVSKVNTGELFF
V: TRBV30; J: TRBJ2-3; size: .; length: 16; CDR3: CAWSVPRGGMTDTQYF
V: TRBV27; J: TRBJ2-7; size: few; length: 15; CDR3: CASSLWAGGLSEQYF
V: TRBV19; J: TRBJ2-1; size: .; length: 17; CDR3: CASSIGRSLAGRNEQFF
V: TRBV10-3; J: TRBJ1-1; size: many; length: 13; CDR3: CAIRDSPNTEAFF